This T cell receptor beta chain was recorded in a study of blood T cell repertoires in COVID-19. Study at large: Whether acute or convalescent, the COVID-19 samples came from the United States, Italy and Spain. PBMCs, B-cell-depleted T cells, or T cells were the source of the cDNA or gDNA that made up the material.

Enrolment of Seattle patients took place during active infection, and they were followed longitudinally. As processed by the authors: Estimated nucleated cell counts came from reference gene primer amplification. The data were produced by immunoSEQ multiplex PCR, yet TCRdb's version contains in-frame clones alone and is incomplete. That table gives V, J and clone size, and the DNA gave D and trimming. The sample records about 230,000 clones, 90% being singletons. The CDR3 covers 16 residues. V was trimmed by 3 bases and J by 0 bases, leaving 12 bases between them. Germline values: CDR1 LNHDA, CDR2 SQIVND (reference sequence).

The chain carries TRBV19 and TRBJ2-1; weak D call: TRBD2 (6 bases). The clonotype was recovered from a man aged 25-40 years with COVID-19, enrolled during active disease. The sequencing sample was made of peripheral blood. CDR3 sequence reads: CASSILADPSYNEQFF. CDR3 in DNA: TGTGCCAGTAGTATCTTAGCGGACCCCTCCTACAATGAGCAGTTCTTC.